This TCR beta chain was captured by sequencing in a study of beta chain features in type 1 diabetes. Expressed TCRB transcripts were sequenced because the isolated RNA had all been reverse transcribed beforehand. Assay used: immunoSEQ multiplex PCR; TCRdb lists only in-frame clones, some missing. In the table there are 850,000 to 900,000 clones, about 17% of which are singletons. The TCR was taken from a woman aged 18 to 35 in good health. What was sequenced was naive CD4+ T cells from blood.

In nucleotides, the CDR3 is TGTGCCAGCAGTACCTCCCAGACCCAGCATTTT. As protein: CASSTSQTQHF. The J gene is TRBJ1-5, the V gene TRBV28; D call uncertain. The ends were cut back, 5 bases at V and 11 bases at J, with 10 bases in the middle. Germline V lookup: CDR1 MDHEN, CDR2 SYDVKM. CDR3 size: 11 residues.